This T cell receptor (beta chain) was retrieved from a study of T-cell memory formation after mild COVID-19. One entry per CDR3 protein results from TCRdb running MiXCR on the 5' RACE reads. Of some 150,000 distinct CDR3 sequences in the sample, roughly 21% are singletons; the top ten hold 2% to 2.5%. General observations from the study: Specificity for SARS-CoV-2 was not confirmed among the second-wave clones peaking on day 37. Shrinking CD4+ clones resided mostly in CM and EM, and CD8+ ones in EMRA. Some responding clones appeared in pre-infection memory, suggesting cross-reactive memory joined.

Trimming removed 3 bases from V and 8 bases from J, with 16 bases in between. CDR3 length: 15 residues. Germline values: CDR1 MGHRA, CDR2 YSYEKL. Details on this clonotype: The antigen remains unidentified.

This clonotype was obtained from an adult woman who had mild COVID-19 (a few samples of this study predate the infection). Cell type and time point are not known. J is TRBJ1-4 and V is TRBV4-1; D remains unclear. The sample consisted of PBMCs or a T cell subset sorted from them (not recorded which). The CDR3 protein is CASSQYEGTGEKLFF. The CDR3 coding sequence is TGCGCCAGCAGCCAGTACGAGGGAACGGGGGAAAAACTGTTTTTT.